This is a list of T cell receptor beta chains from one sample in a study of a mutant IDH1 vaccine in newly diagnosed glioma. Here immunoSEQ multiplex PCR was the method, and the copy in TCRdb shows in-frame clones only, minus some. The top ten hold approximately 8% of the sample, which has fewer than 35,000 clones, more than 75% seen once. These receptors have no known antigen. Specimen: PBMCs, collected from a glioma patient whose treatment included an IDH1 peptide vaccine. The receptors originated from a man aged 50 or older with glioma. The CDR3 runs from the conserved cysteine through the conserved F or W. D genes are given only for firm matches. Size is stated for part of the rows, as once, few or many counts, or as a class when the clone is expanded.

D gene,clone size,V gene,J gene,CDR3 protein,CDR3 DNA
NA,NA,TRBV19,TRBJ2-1,CASSMTITEQFF,TGTGCCAGTAGTATGACTATTACTGAGCAGTTCTTC
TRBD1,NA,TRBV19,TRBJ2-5,CASRIEGTGSETQYF,TGTGCCAGTAGGATCGAAGGGACAGGGAGTGAGACCCAGTACTTC
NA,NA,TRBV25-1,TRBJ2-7,CASSDTDKLGEQYF,TGTGCCAGCAGTGACACCGATAAACTTGGCGAGCAGTACTTC
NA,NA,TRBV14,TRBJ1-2,CASSQDPGGRYGYTF,TGTGCCAGCAGCCAAGATCCGGGGGGTAGATATGGCTACACCTTC
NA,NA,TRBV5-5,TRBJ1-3,CASSLAPANSGNTIYF,TGTGCCAGCAGCTTGGCCCCGGCGAACTCTGGAAACACCATATATTTT
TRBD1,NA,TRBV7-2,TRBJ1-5,CASSGQGAGGQPQHF,TGTGCCAGCAGTGGCCAGGGGGCGGGAGGGCAGCCCCAGCATTTT
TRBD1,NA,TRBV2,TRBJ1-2,CASSAAPGRQGYGYTF,TGTGCCAGCAGTGCAGCTCCGGGGCGACAGGGGTATGGCTACACCTTC
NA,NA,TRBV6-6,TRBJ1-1,CASILSLGGTEAFF,TGTGCCAGCATCCTAAGCCTGGGGGGCACTGAAGCTTTCTTT
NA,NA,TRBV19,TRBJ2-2,CASERTVNTGELFF,TGTGCCAGTGAGCGGACAGTGAACACCGGGGAGCTGTTTTTT
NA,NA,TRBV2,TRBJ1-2,CASSEGVGAGGYTF,TGTGCCAGCAGTGAAGGGGTGGGGGCCGGCGGCTACACCTTC
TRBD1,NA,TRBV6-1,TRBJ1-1,CASRKGARTEAFF,TGTGCCAGCAGGAAGGGGGCGCGGACTGAAGCTTTCTTT
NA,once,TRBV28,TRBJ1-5,CASSLGQNQPQHF,TGTGCCAGCAGTTTAGGTCAGAATCAGCCCCAGCATTTT
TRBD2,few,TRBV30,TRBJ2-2,CAWRRGGTTGELFF,TGTGCCTGGAGGCGGGGGGGGACCACCGGGGAGCTGTTTTTT
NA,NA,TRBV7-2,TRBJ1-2,CASSLARINYGYTF,TGTGCCAGCAGCTTAGCCAGAATTAACTATGGCTACACCTTC
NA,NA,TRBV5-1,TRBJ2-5,CASSLMGGIYQETQYF,TGCGCCAGCAGCTTGATGGGGGGTATATACCAAGAGACCCAGTACTTC
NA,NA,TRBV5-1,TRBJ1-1,CASSLATMNTEAFF,TGCGCCAGCAGCTTGGCCACCATGAACACTGAAGCTTTCTTT
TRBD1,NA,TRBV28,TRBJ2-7,CASSPGTGRSYEQYF,TGTGCCAGCAGCCCCGGGACAGGGCGCTCCTACGAGCAGTACTTC
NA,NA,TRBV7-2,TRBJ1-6,CASSLTGRLNSPLHF,TGTGCCAGCAGCTTAACGGGACGGCTAAATTCACCCCTCCACTTT
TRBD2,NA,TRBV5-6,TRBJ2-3,CASSFSGRDTDTQYF,TGTGCCAGCAGCTTTAGCGGGAGGGACACAGATACGCAGTATTTT
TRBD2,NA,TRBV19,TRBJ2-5,CASSPSLAGGGETQYF,TGTGCCAGTAGTCCTTCACTAGCGGGAGGGGGCGAGACCCAGTACTTC
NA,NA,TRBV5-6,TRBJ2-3,CASSAAGGRRDTQYF,TGTGCCAGCAGCGCGGCAGGTGGGAGAAGGGATACGCAGTATTTT
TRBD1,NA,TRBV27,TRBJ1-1,CASSLQGALSGWTEAFF,TGTGCCAGCAGTCTTCAGGGGGCGCTTTCGGGTTGGACTGAAGCTTTCTTT
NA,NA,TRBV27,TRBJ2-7,CASSLGQGEQYF,TGTGCCAGCAGTTTAGGTCAGGGCGAGCAGTACTTC
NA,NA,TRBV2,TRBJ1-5,CASSRQASSQPQHF,TGTGCCAGCAGTCGACAGGCATCATCTCAGCCCCAGCATTTT
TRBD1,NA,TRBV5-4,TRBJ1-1,CASSPGTGAQGFF,TGTGCCAGCAGCCCCGGGACAGGGGCCCAGGGATTCTTT
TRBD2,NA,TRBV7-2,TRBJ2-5,CASSFNGRRETQYF,TGTGCCAGCAGCTTTAACGGGAGGCGGGAGACCCAGTACTTC
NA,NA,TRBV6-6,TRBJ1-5,CASRGGEFNQPQHF,TGTGCCAGCAGAGGCGGGGAATTCAATCAGCCCCAGCATTTT
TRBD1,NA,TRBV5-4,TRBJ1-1,CASSLGQGAVGNTEAFF,TGTGCCAGCAGCCTCGGACAGGGGGCGGTTGGGAACACTGAAGCTTTCTTT
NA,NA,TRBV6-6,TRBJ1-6,CASSWERYNSPLHF,TGTGCCAGCAGTTGGGAACGCTATAATTCACCCCTCCACTTT
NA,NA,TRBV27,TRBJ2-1,CASSLSPGSSYNEQFF,TGTGCCAGCAGTTTATCCCCGGGAAGCTCCTACAATGAGCAGTTCTTC
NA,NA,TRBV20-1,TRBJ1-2,CSASLGYGYTF,TGCAGTGCTAGCTTGGGGTATGGCTACACCTTC
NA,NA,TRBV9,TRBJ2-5,CASSVEGRGLETQYF,TGTGCCAGCAGCGTAGAAGGCAGGGGATTGGAGACCCAGTACTTC
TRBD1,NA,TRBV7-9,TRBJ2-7,CASSSWDRVHEQYF,TGTGCCAGCAGCTCCTGGGACAGGGTCCACGAGCAGTACTTC
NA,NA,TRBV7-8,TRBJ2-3,CASSTRGGIGDTQYF,TGTGCCAGCAGCACCCGCGGCGGGATAGGAGATACGCAGTATTTT
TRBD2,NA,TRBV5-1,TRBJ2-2,CASSGGRGTGELFF,TGCGCCAGCAGCGGCGGGAGGGGTACCGGGGAGCTGTTTTTT
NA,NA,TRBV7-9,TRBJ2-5,CASSLFGQTKETQYF,TGTGCCAGCAGCTTGTTTGGACAGACTAAAGAGACCCAGTACTTC
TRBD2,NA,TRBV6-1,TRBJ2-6,CASSASGSSGANVLTF,TGTGCCAGCAGTGCTAGCGGGAGCTCTGGGGCCAACGTCCTGACTTTC
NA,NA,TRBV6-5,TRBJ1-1,CASTVRGVSPTEAFF,TGTGCCAGCACGGTTAGGGGGGTGAGTCCCACTGAAGCTTTCTTT
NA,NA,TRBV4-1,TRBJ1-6,CASSPSGGGHLPTSASPLHF,TGCGCCAGCAGCCCAAGTGGGGGTGGGCACCTCCCAACTTCGGCTTCACCCCTCCACTTT
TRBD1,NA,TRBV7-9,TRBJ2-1,CASSDRGEQFF,TGTGCCAGCAGCGACAGGGGGGAGCAGTTCTTC
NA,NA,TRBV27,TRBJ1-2,CASRDGEGYGYTF,TGTGCCAGCAGGGACGGGGAAGGTTATGGCTACACCTTC
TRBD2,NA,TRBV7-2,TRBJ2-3,CASSLRTSGRTDTQYF,TGTGCCAGCAGCCTCCGGACTAGCGGGAGGACAGATACGCAGTATTTT
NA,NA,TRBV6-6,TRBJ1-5,CASSPLMSREGQPQHF,TGTGCCAGCAGCCCCCTAATGAGCAGGGAGGGTCAGCCCCAGCATTTT
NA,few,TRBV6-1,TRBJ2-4,CASSGGLAKNIQYF,TGTGCCAGCAGTGGTGGATTAGCCAAAAACATTCAGTACTTC
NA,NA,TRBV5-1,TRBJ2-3,CASSLTDTQYF,TGCGCCAGCAGCTTAACAGATACGCAGTATTTT
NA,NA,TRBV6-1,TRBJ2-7,CASSEISMGGEQYF,TGTGCCAGCAGTGAAATATCGATGGGCGGCGAGCAGTACTTC
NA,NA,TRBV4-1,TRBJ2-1,CASSQDYGEQFF,TGCGCCAGCAGCCAAGATTACGGTGAGCAGTTCTTC
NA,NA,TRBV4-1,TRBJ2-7,CASSQDGRGTYEQYF,TGCGCCAGCAGCCAAGATGGGAGGGGGACCTACGAGCAGTACTTC